The source of this TCR beta chain is a study of blood T cell repertoires in COVID-19. V shed 4 bases and J 3 bases; nucleotides not matched to a gene: 8. The CDR3 contains 15 residues. Looked up from germline, CDR1 is MDHEN and CDR2 is SYDVKM. TCRdb's copy holds only in-frame clones and misses some; the assay was immunoSEQ multiplex PCR. The top ten clones hold 10% of a sample with a few hundred thousand clones, approximately 88% of them seen once. This sequence joins TRBV28 and TRBJ2-7, with 8 positions matching TRBD1. The TCR sequence derives from a man younger than 30 with acute COVID-19. Sequenced material: PBMCs or T cells enriched from blood (not recorded which). CDR3 DNA sequence: TGTGCCAGCAGTTCCCGGACAGGGAAGATCTACGAGCAGTACTTC. Residues: CASSSRTGKIYEQYF.